This T cell receptor beta chain is from a study of identical twins. Findings and caveats of the study: The more abundant beta clonotypes in cord blood had fewer insertions, and memory repertoires did not show this.

Unique molecular identifiers were present on the cDNA, which also gained a universal primer site by template switching. Using its own MiXCR run on the 5' RACE reads, TCRdb lists one record per CDR3 protein. Here the sample spans roughly 290,000 distinct CDR3 sequences, 8.5% to 9.5% being singletons. As regards this clonotype: What it binds is not known.

Trimming at V came to 0 bases and at J to 3 bases, leaving 7 bases not matched to a gene. Germline V CDR1 and CDR2: DFQATT, SNEGSKA (reference sequence). The CDR3 spans 16 residues. These data were likewise used in another study, on yellow fever vaccine responses in identical twins.

This sequence joins TRBV20-1 and TRBJ2-2, with TRBD1 matching over 7 bases. Sequencing was carried out using CD8+ T cells sorted from blood. This sequence originates from a woman aged 18 to 35 in good health. CDR3 coding DNA: TGCAGTGCTAGAGACCCGACAGGGCAAGACACCGGGGAGCTGTTTTTT. It specifies CSARDPTGQDTGELFF.